The present TCR beta chain was sequenced within a study of blood T cell repertoires in COVID-19. Across the study: PBMCs, B-cell-depleted T cells, or T cells were the source of the cDNA or gDNA that made up the material.

Authors' analysis steps: Counts of nucleated cells, estimated from reference gene primer amplification, were obtained. Generated by immunoSEQ multiplex PCR, the TCRdb table keeps only in-frame clones and is missing some. V, J and clone size derive from that table, while D and trimming were established from the DNA sequence. The table lists over 350,000 clones, 85% to 90% of them singletons. V shed 6 bases and J 6 bases; nucleotides not matched to a gene: 8. CDR1 is MNHEY, CDR2 SVGAGI, per germline. The CDR3 has 14 amino acids. Across about two dozen US areas, participants ranged in age from about 18 to 100 years. Cohort allocation depended upon clinical history that participants reported.

The chain recombines TRBV6-5 with TRBJ1-5; the match to TRBD1 covers 7 bases. The receptor was isolated from a young woman with acute COVID-19. Sequenced input: PBMCs or T cells enriched from blood (not recorded which). This CDR3 is CASSLTGFGQPQHF. The DNA of the CDR3 is TGTGCCAGCAGCTTGACAGGGTTTGGTCAGCCCCAGCATTTT.